This T cell receptor (beta chain) was profiled in a study of blood T cell repertoires in COVID-19. In the study overall: The origin of the acute and convalescent COVID-19 samples was the United States, Italy and Spain. From T cells, B-cell-depleted T cells, or PBMCs came the material, which was cDNA or gDNA.

The V gene's germline CDR1 is SGHRS and CDR2 YFSETQ. Trimming removed 5 bases from V and 5 bases from J; junction bases left unmatched: 5. This CDR3 comprises 14 residues. In the authors' methods: Reference gene primers were amplified, and this amplification served to estimate nucleated cell counts. Method: immunoSEQ multiplex PCR; TCRdb's copy keeps in-frame clones and lacks some. The D gene and trimming were derived from the DNA, and the V and J assignments and clone size from that table. The sample consists of about 170,000 clones, 85% to 90% of them appearing once. Sequencing was carried out using peripheral blood. The V gene is TRBV5-1, the J gene TRBJ2-1; 9 positions agree with TRBD2. This TCR was sampled from a man aged 45-65 years who had recovered from COVID-19. CDR3 region: CASRRLADNNEQFF. DNA of the CDR3: TGCGCCAGCAGAAGACTAGCGGATAACAATGAGCAGTTCTTC.